This T cell receptor (beta chain) was found in a study of blood T cell repertoires in COVID-19 (dated by TCRdb to 2020 to 2021). Context from the whole study: The collaborator samples originated in the United States, Italy and Spain and spanned the acute and convalescent phases of COVID-19. The prospective study material was composed of cDNA or gDNA derived from T cells, B-cell-depleted T cells, or PBMCs. Samples were obtained from the ongoing ImmuneRACE study (first 160 participants) and from about 1,300 subjects provided by 6 global collaborators. Deeply sampled blood TCRbeta repertoires from subjects exposed to, actively infected with, or recovered from COVID-19 were included in the dataset. HLA class I and class II types, where available, came from metadata supplied by the sample provider rather than from assay-based typing. A freely available public database, intended as a resource for researchers studying the immune response to SARS-CoV-2, is where the repertoires were released. Nearly every sample came with metadata listing a de-identified subject ID, COVID-19 status, age in years and sex. The paper's findings and limits, for the study overall: The amount of clinical and demographic metadata varied by source and participant and was provided uncurated.

TCRbeta CDR3 regions were amplified from genomic DNA by means of the immunoSEQ Assay, a bias-controlled multiplex PCR. The original methods were these. Within the assay, amplification of reference gene primers was used to estimate how many nucleated cells each sample contained. To quantify the absolute abundance of each unique TCRbeta CDR3 rearrangement, sequence reads were collapsed and filtered. For each sample, productive Simpson clonality was calculated as the square root of Simpson's diversity index across productive rearrangements. TCRdb stores this immuneACCESS table with in-frame sequences only. Part of the clones is absent; in the studies checked, under half of the shortfall reflects unresolved V genes, and no reason is known for the rest. Clone size and V and J calls were adopted from that table, with D and trimming inferred from the DNA. Here the sample has some 300,000 clones; around 89% occur a single time. Around a tenth of the sample comes from the top ten.

In the prospective study, participants were about 18 to 95 years old, resided in about 25 geographic areas of the United States, and were enrolled through a virtual design. In the prospective study, participants were assigned to cohorts based on the clinical history participants reported in a screening survey and a study questionnaire. Recovered participants in ImmuneRACE Cohort 3 were defined by two consecutive negative NP/OP PCR tests, clearance by a healthcare professional, or resolution of symptoms. In the prospective study, whole blood, serum and a nasopharyngeal or oropharyngeal swab were collected from each participant by mobile phlebotomists. Additional blood draws and questionnaires over an approximately two-month period could optionally be provided by prospective study participants. Before DNA extraction, blood samples from the prospective study were shipped at room temperature or frozen.

The CDR3 contains 14 residues, cysteine and phenylalanine counted. This entry keeps only the CDR3 DNA: 42 bases, framed from base 1. V loses 7 bases, J loses 2 bases, and the germline ends lie 15 bases apart. Via the germline V gene, CDR1 is MDHEN and CDR2 SYDVKM. Worth noting for this clone: The antigen this receptor binds is unknown. Base qualities are not recorded, but no much larger clone differs from it by a single base.

The rearrangement joined TRBV28 to TRBJ2-7; TRBD1 is possibly the D segment (6 matching bases). The specimen was PBMCs or T cells enriched from blood (not recorded which). The receptor comes from a woman between 35 and 50 years old who had recovered from COVID-19. The CDR3 region reads CASTLPGTTYEQYF. Here is the DNA: TGTGCCAGCACCCTTCCCGGGACAACCTACGAGCAGTACTTC.